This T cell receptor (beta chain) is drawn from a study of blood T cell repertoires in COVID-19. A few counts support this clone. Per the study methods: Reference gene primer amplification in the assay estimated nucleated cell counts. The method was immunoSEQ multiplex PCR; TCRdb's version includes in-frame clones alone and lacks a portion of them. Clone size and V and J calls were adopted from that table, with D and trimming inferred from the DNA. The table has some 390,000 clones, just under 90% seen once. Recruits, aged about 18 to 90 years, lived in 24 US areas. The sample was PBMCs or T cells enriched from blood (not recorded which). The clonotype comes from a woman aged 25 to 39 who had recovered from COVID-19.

CDR3 nucleotides: TGTGCCAGCAGTGACACCGGGACAGGGTTTTCACCCCTCCACTTT. This gives the protein CASSDTGTGFSPLHF. The chain joins TRBV6-4 to TRBJ1-6; 9 bases align to TRBD1. CDR1 and CDR2 from the germline V gene are MRHNA and SNTAGT. V dropped 2 bases and J dropped 9; count of bases not matched to a gene: 5. This CDR3 region has 15 residues.